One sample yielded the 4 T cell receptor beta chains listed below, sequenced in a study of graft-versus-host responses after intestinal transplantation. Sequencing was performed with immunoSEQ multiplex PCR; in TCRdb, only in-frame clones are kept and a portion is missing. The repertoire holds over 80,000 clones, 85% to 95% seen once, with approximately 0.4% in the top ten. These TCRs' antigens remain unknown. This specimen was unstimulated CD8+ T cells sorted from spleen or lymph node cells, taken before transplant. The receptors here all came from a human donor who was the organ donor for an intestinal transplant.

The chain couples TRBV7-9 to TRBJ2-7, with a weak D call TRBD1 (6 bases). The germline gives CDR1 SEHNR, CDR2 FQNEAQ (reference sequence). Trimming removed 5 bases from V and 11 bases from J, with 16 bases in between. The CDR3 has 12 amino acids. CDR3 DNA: TGTGCCAGCAGCGTAACCGGTCCAGGGGAGTACTTC. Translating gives CASSVTGPGEYF. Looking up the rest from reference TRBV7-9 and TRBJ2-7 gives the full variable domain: DTGVSQNPRHKITKRGQNVTFRCDPISEHNRLYWYRQTLGQGPEFLTYFQNEAQLEKSRLLSDRFSAERPKGSFSTLEIQRTEQGDSAMYLCASSVTGPGEYFGPGTRLTVT.

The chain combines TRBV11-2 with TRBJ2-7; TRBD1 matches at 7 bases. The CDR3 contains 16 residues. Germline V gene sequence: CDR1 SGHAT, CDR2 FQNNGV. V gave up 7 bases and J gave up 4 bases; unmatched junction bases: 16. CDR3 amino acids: CASTPSSGTVAYEQYF. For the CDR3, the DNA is TGTGCCAGCACCCCCTCGTCGGGGACAGTAGCGTACGAGCAGTACTTC. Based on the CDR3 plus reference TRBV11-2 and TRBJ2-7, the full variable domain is EAGVAQSPRYKIIEKRQSVAFWCNPISGHATLYWYQQILGQGPKLLIQFQNNGVVDDSQLPKDRFSAERLKGVDSTLKIQPAKLEDSAVYLCASTPSSGTVAYEQYFGPGTRLTVT.

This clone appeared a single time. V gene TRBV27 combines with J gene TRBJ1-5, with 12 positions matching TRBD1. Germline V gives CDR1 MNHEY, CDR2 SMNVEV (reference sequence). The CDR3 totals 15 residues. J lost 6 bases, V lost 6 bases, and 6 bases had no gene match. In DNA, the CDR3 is TGTGCCAGCAGCTACGGGACAGGGGGCACTCAGCCCCAGCATTTT. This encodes CASSYGTGGTQPQHF.

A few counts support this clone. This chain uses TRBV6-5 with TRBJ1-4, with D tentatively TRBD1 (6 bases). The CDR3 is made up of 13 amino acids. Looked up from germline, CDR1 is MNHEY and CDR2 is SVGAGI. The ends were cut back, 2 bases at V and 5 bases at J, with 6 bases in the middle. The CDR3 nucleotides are TGTGCCAGCAGTTACGGGACAAATGAAAAACTGTTTTTT. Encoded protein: CASSYGTNEKLFF.